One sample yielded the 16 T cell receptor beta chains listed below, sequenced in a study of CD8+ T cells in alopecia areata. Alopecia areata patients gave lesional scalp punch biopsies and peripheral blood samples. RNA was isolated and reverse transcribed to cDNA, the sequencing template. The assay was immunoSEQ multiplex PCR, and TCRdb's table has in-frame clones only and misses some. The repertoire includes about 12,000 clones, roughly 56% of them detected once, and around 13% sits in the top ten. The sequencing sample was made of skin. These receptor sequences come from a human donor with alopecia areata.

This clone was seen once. CDR3 in amino acids: CASTPTSGPLAEQFF. The DNA for the CDR3 is TGTGCCAGCACCCCGACTAGCGGGCCGTTGGCGGAGCAGTTCTTC. The chain uses TRBV7-2 and TRBJ2-1; 10 positions agree with TRBD2. The CDR3 loop spans 15 amino acids. V trimming: 7 bases; J trimming: 10 bases; junction bases outside the gene matches: 13. The germline V gene encodes CDR1 SGHTA and CDR2 FQGNSA.

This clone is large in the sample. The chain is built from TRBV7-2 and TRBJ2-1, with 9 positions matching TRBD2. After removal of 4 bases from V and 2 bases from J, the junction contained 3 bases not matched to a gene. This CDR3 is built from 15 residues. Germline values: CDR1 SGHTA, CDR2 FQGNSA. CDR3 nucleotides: TGTGCCAGCAGCTCTAGCGGGGATACCTACAATGAGCAGTTCTTC. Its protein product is CASSSSGDTYNEQFF.

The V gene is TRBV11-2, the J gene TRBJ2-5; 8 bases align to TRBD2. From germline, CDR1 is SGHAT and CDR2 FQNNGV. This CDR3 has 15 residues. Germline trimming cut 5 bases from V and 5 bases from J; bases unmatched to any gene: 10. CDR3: CASSPGGGLGETQYF. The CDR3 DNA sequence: TGTGCCAGCAGCCCCGGGGGGGGGCTGGGGGAGACCCAGTACTTC.

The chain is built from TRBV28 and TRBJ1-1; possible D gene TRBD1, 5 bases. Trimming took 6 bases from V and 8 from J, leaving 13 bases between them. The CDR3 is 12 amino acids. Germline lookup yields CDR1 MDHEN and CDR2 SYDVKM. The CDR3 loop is CASRDSPGEAFF. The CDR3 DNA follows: TGTGCCAGCAGAGACTCCCCAGGGGAAGCTTTCTTT.

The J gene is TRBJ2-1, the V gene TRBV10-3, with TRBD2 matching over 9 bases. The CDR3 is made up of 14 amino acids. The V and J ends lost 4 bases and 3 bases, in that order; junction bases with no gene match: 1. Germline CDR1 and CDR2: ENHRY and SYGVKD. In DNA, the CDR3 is TGTGCCATCAGTGTGACTAGCGGCTACAATGAGCAGTTCTTC. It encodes CAISVTSGYNEQFF.

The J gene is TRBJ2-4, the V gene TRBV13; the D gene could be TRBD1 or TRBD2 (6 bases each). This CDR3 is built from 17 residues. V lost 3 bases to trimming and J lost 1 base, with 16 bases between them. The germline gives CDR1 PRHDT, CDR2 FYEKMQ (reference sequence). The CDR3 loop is CASSFYRVGSAKNIQYF. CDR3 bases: TGTGCCAGCAGCTTTTACAGGGTCGGGAGTGCCAAAAACATTCAGTACTTC.

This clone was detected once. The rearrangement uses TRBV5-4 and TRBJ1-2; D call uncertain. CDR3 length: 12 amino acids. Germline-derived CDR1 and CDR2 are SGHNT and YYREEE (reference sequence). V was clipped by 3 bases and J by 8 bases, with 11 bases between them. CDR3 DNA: TGTGCCAGCAGCTCCGACCTCTCGGGCTACACCTTC. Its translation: CASSSDLSGYTF.

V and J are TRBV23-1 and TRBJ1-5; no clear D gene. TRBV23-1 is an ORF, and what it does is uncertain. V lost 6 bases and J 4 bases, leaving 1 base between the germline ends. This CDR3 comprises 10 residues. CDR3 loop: CASRNQPQHF. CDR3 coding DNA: TGCGCCAGCAGAAATCAGCCCCAGCATTTT.

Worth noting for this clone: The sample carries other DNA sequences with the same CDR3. CDR3 protein: CASTGTGGNQPQHF. The CDR3 DNA is TGTGCCAGCACCGGGACAGGGGGCAATCAGCCCCAGCATTTT. The chain has TRBV19 and TRBJ1-5, with 10 bases fitting TRBD1. V shed 9 bases and J 2 bases; nucleotides not matched to a gene: 4. Germline V gene lookup returns CDR1 LNHDA and CDR2 SQIVND (reference sequence). This CDR3 region has 14 residues.

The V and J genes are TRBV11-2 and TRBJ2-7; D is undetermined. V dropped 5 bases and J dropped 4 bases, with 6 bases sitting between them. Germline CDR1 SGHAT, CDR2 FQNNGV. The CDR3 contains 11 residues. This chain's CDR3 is CASSPAYEQYF. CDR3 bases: TGTGCCAGCAGCCCAGCTTACGAGCAGTACTTC.

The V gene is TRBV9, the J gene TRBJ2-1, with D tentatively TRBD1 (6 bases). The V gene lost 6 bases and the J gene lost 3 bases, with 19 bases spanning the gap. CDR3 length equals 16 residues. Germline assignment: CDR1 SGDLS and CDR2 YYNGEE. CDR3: CASKPQGPEGYNEQFF. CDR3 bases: TGTGCCAGCAAGCCTCAGGGGCCCGAAGGCTACAATGAGCAGTTCTTC.

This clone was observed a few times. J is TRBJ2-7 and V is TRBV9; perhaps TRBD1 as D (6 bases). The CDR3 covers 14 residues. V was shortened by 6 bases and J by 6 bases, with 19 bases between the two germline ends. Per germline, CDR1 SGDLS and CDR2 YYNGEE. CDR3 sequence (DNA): TGTGCCAGCAATTTGGACAGCCAAAATTCCGAGCAGTACTTC. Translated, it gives CASNLDSQNSEQYF.

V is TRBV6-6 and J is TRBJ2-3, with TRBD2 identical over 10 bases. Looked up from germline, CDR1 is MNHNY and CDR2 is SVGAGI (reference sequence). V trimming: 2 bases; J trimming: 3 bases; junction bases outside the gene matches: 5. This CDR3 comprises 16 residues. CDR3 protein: CASSYPAGGWTDTQYF. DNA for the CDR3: TGTGCCAGCAGTTACCCAGCGGGAGGGTGGACAGATACGCAGTATTTT.

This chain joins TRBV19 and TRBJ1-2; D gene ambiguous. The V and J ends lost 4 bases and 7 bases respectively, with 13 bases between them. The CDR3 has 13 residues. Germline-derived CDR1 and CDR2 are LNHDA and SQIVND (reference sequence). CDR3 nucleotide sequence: TGTGCCAGTAGTACGGAGGCCAGGCGTGGCTACACCTTC. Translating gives CASSTEARRGYTF. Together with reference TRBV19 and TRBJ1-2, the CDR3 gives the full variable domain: DGGITQSPKYLFRKEGQNVTLSCEQNLNHDAMYWYRQDPGQGLRLIYYSQIVNDFQKGDIAEGYSVSREKKESFPLTVTSAQKNPTAFYLCASSTEARRGYTFGSGTRLTVV.

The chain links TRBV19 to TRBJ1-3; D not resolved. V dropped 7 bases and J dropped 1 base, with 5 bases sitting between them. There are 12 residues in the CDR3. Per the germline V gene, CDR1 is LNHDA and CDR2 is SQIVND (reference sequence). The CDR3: CASTPSGNTIYF. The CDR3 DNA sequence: TGTGCCAGTACCCCGTCTGGAAACACCATATATTTT.

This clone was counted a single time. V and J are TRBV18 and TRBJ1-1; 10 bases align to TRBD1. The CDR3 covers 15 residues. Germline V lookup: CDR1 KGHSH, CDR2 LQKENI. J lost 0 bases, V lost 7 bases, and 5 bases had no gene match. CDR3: CASFLGTGVNTEAFF. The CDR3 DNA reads TGTGCCAGCTTCTTGGGGACAGGGGTGAACACTGAAGCTTTCTTT.